These 5 T cell receptor beta chains were all obtained from the same sample, sequenced in a study of shared clonotypes between healthy human individuals. Sequencing was performed with immunoSEQ multiplex PCR; in TCRdb, only in-frame clones are kept and a portion is missing. Among some 1.5 million clones listed, 95% to 99% were seen once. The sample was naive CD4+ T cells sorted from blood. Noted subset: CD45RA+ positively selected. The receptors here all came from a man aged 25-45 years in good health.

The chain links TRBV10-1 to TRBJ2-2, with 7 positions matching TRBD2. The CDR3 sequence is 13 residues long. The germline V gene has CDR1 WNHNN and CDR2 SYGVQD (reference sequence). The trim removed 6 bases at V and 4 bases at J, leaving 2 bases unmatched. The CDR3 loop is CASRAGVTGELFF. As DNA, the CDR3 is TGCGCCAGCAGGGCGGGAGTCACCGGGGAGCTGTTTTTT.

The chain carries TRBV9 and TRBJ2-7; the D gene is possibly TRBD1 (6 bases). The CDR3 is 14 amino acids. The V gene's germline CDR1 is SGDLS and CDR2 YYNGEE. V was pared by 0 bases and J by 2 bases, with 9 bases between. In DNA form, the CDR3 reads TGTGCCAGCAGCGTAGAACAGGGAACCTACGAGCAGTACTTC. It codes for CASSVEQGTYEQYF.

About this clone: Additional DNA sequences in this sample encode the identical CDR3. The rearrangement joins TRBV5-4 to TRBJ1-5; D remains ambiguous. Trimming removed 0 bases at V and 1 base at J, with 5 bases between. The CDR3 extends over 14 amino acids. Germline assignment: CDR1 SGHNT and CDR2 YYREEE (reference sequence). CDR3 sequence (DNA): TGTGCCAGCAGCTTGGCCCCAAGCAATCAGCCCCAGCATTTT. This sequence encodes CASSLAPSNQPQHF.

The genes are TRBV7-9 and TRBJ2-5, with 11 bases aligning to TRBD2. The V and J ends lost 3 bases and 2 bases, in that order; junction bases with no gene match: 8. The V gene's germline CDR1 is SEHNR and CDR2 FQNEAQ (reference sequence). The CDR3 spans 17 residues. In nucleotides, the CDR3 is TGTGCCAGCAGCTTCGGACTAGCGGGCTTCCTACAAGAGACCCAGTACTTC. This gives the protein CASSFGLAGFLQETQYF.

The J gene is TRBJ1-2, the V gene TRBV28; 7 nucleotides line up with TRBD1. This CDR3 contains 14 residues. Germline V gene sequence: CDR1 MDHEN, CDR2 SYDVKM. After removal of 6 bases from V and 4 bases from J, the junction contained 8 bases not matched to a gene. Written as DNA, the CDR3 is TGTGCCAGCAGCCCCCGACAGGGAAGCTATGGCTACACCTTC. This sequence encodes CASSPRQGSYGYTF.